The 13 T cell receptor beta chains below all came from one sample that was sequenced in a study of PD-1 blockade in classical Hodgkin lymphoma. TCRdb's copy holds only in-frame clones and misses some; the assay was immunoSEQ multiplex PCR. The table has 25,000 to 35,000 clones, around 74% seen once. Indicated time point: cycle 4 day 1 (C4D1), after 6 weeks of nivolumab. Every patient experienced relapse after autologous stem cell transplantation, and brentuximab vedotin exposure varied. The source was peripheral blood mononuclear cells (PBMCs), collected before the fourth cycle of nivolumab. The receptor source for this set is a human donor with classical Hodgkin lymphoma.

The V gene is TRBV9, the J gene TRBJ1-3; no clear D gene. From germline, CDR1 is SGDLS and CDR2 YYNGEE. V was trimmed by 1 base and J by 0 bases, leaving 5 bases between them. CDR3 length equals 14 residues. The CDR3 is CASSVKNSGNTIYF. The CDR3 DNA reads TGTGCCAGCAGCGTAAAGAACTCTGGAAACACCATATATTTT.

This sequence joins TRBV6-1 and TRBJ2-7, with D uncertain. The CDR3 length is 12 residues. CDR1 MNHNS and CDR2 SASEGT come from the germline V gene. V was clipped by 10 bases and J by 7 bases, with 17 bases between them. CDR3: CATTSLRAEQYF. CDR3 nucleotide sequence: TGTGCCACCACCTCCCTTCGGGCTGAGCAGTACTTC.

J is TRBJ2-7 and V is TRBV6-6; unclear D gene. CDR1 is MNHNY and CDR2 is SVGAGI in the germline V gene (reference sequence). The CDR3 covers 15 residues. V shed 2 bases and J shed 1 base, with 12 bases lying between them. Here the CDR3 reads CASSYGPMGSYEQYF. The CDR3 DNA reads TGTGCCAGCAGTTACGGGCCAATGGGATCCTACGAGCAGTACTTC.

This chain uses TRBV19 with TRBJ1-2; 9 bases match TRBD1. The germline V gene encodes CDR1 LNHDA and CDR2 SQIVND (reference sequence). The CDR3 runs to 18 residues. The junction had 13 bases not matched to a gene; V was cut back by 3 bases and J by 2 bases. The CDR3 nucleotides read TGTGCCAGTAGTATGGTCCGGGACCGGGACAGGGAAAACTATGGCTACACCTTC. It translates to CASSMVRDRDRENYGYTF.

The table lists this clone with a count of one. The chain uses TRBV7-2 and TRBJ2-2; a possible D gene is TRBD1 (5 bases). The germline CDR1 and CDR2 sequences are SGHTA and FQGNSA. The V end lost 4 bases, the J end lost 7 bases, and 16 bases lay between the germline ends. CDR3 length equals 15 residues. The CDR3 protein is CASSSRQGRGGELFF. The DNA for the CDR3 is TGTGCCAGCAGCTCCCGTCAGGGTCGAGGCGGGGAGCTGTTTTTT.

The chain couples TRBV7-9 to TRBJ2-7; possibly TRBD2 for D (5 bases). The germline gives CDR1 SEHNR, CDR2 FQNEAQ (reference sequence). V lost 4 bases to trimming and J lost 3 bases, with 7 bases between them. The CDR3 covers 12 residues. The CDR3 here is CASSSEVYEQYF. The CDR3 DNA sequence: TGTGCCAGCAGCTCGGAGGTCTACGAGCAGTACTTC.

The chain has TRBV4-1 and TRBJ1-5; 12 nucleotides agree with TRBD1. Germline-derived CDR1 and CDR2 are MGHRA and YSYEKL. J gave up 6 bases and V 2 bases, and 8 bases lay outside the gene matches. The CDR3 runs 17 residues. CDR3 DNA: TGCGCCAGCAGCCAAAACCTCGGGACAGGGGGCTCTCAGCCCCAGCATTTT. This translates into CASSQNLGTGGSQPQHF.

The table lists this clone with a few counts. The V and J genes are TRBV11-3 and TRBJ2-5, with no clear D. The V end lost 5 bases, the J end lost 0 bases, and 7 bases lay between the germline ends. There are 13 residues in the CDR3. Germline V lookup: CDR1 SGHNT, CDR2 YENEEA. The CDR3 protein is CASSRLYQETQYF. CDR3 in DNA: TGTGCCAGCAGCCGCCTATACCAAGAGACCCAGTACTTC.

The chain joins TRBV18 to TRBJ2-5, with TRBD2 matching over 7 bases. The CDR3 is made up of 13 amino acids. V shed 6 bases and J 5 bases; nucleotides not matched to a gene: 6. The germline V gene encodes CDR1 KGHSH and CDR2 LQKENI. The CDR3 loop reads CASSTGRLETQYF. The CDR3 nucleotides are TGTGCCAGCTCTACCGGGAGGCTGGAGACCCAGTACTTC.

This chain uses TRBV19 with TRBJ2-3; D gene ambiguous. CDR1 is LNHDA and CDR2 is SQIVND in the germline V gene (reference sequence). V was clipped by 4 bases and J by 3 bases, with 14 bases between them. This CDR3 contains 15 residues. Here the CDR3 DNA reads TGTGCCAGTAGTAGGGTCAGGATGAGGACAGATACGCAGTATTTT. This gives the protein CASSRVRMRTDTQYF.

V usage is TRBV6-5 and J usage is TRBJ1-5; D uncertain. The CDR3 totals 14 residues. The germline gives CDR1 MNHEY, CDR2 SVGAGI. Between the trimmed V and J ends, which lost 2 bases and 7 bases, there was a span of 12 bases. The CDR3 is CASSYIGTWQPQHF. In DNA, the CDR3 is TGTGCCAGCAGTTACATCGGTACTTGGCAGCCCCAGCATTTT.

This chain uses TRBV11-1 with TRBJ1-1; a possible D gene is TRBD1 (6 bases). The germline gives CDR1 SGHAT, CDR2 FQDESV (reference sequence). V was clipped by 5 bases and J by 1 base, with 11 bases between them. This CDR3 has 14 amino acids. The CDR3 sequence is CASSPRTENTEAFF. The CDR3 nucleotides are TGTGCCAGCAGCCCTAGGACAGAGAACACTGAAGCTTTCTTT.

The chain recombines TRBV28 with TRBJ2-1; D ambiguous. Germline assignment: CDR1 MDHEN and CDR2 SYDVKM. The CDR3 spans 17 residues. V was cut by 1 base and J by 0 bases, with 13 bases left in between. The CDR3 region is CASSLSFDKSSYNEQFF. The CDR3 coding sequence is TGTGCCAGCAGTTTATCCTTCGACAAGAGCTCCTACAATGAGCAGTTCTTC.